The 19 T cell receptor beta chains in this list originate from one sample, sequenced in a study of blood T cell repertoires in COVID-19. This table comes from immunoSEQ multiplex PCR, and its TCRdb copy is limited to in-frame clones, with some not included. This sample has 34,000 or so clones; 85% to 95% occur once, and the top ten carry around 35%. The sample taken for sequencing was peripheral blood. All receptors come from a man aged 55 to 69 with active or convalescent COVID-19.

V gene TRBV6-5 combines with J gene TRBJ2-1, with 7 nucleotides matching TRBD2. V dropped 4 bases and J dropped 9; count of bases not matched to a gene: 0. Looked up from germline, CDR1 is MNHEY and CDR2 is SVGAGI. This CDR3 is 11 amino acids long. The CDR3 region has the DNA TGTGCCAGCAGTTCGGGGGGTGAGCAGTTCTTC. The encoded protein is CASSSGGEQFF.

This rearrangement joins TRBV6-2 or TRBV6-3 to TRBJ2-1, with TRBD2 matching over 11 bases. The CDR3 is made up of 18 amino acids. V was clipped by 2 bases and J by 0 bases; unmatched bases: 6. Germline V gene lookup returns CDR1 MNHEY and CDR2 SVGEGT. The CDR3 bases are TGTGCCAGCAGTTACGCTCCGGGACTAGCGGCCTCCTACAATGAGCAGTTCTTC. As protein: CASSYAPGLAASYNEQFF.

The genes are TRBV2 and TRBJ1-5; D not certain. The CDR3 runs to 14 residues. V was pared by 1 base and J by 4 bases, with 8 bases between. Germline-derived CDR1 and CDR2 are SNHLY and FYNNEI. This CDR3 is CASSEGRNNQPQHF. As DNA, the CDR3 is TGTGCCAGCAGTGAAGGGAGGAATAATCAGCCCCAGCATTTT.

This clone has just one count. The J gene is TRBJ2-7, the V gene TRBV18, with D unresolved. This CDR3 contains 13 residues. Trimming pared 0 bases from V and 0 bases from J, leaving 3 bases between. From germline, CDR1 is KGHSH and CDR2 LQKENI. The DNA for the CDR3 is TGTGCCAGCTCACCACCCAGCTCCTACGAGCAGTACTTC. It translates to CASSPPSSYEQYF.

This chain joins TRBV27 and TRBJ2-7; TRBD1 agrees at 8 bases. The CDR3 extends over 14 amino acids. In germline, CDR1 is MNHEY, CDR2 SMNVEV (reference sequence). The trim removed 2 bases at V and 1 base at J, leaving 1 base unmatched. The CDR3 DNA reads TGTGCCAGCAGTTTAGACAGGGGATCCTACGAGCAGTACTTC. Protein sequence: CASSLDRGSYEQYF.

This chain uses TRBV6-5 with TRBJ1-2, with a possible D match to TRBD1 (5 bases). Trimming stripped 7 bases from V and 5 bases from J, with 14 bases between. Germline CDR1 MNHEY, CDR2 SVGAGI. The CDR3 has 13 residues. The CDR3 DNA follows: TGTGCCAGCACCGAGAATGGGGGGTATGGCTACACCTTC. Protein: CASTENGGYGYTF.

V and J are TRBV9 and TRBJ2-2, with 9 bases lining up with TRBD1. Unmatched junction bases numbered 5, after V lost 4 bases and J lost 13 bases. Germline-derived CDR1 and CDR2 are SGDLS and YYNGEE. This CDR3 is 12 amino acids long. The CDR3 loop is CASSLDRGRLFF. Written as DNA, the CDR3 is TGTGCCAGCAGCCTTGACAGGGGGAGGCTGTTTTTT. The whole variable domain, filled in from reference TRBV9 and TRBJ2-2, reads DSGVTQTPKHLITATGQRVTLRCSPRSGDLSVYWYQQSLDQGLQFLIQYYNGEERAKGNILERFSAQQFPDLHSELNLSSLELGDSALYFCASSLDRGRLFFGEGSRLTVL.

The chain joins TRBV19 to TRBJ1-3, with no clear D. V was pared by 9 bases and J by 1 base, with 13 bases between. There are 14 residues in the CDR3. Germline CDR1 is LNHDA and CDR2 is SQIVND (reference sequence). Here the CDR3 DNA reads TGTGCCAGCCAAGGAGTCTCTTCTGGAAACACCATATATTTT. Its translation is CASQGVSSGNTIYF.

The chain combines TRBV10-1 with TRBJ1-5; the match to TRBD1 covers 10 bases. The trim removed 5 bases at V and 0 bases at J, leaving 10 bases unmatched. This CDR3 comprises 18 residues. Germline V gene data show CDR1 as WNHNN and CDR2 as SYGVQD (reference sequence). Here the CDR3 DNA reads TGCGCCAGCAGTCGGACAGGGGGGACACTGTGTAGCAATCAGCCCCAGCATTTT. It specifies CASSRTGGTLCSNQPQHF.

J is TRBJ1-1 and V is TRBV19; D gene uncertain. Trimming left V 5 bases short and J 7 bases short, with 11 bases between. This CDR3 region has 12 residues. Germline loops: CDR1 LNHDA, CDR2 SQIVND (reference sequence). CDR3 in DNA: TGTGCCAGTAGTCGGAGAAATAGTGAAGCTTTCTTT. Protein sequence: CASSRRNSEAFF.

The CDR3 DNA follows: TGTGCCAGCAGATCCGGACAGATTTCTAACTATGGCTACACCTTC. As protein: CASRSGQISNYGYTF. The chain uses TRBV28 and TRBJ1-2, with D possibly TRBD1 on 6 matching bases. The V gene lost 6 bases and the J gene lost 0 bases, with 14 bases spanning the gap. CDR3 length: 15 residues. In germline, CDR1 is MDHEN, CDR2 SYDVKM.

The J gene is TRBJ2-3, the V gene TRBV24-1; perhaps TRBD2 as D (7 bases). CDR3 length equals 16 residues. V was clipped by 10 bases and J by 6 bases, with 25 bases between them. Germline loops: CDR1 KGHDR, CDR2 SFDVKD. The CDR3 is CATVGRGLPPGDTQYF. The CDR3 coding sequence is TGTGCCACGGTTGGGCGGGGGCTCCCTCCGGGTGATACGCAGTATTTT.

The CDR3 sequence is CASSPGQGEGYTF. The CDR3 nucleotides read TGCGCCAGCAGCCCCGGACAGGGCGAAGGCTACACCTTC. The chain links TRBV5-1 to TRBJ1-2; 8 bases fit TRBD1. Germline trimming cut 4 bases from V and 8 bases from J; bases unmatched to any gene: 7. The V gene's germline CDR1 is SGHRS and CDR2 YFSETQ. The CDR3 has 13 amino acids. Using reference TRBV5-1 and TRBJ1-2 for the parts outside the CDR3, the full variable domain is KAGVTQTPRYLIKTRGQQVTLSCSPISGHRSVSWYQQTPGQGLQFLFEYFSETQRNKGNFPGRFSGRQFSNSRSEMNVSTLELGDSALYLCASSPGQGEGYTFGSGTRLTVV.

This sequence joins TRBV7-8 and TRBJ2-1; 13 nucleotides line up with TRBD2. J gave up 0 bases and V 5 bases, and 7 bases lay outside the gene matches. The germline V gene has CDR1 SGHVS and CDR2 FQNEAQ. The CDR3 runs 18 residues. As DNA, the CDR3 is TGTGCCAGCAGCCTGGGACTAGCGGGACCAAACTCCTACAATGAGCAGTTCTTC. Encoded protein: CASSLGLAGPNSYNEQFF.

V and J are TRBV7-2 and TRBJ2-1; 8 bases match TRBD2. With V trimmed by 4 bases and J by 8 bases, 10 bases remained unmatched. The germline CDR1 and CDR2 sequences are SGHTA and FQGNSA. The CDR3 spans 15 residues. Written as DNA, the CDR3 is TGTGCCAGCAGCTGGGGGGGAGCGGGAGCGTATGAGCAGTTCTTC. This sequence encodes CASSWGGAGAYEQFF.

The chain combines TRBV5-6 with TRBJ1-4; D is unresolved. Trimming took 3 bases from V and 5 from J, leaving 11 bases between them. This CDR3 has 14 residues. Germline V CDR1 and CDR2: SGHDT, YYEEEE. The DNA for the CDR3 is TGTGCCAGCAGCTCCGGGAGAATGAATGAAAAACTGTTTTTT. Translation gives CASSSGRMNEKLFF.

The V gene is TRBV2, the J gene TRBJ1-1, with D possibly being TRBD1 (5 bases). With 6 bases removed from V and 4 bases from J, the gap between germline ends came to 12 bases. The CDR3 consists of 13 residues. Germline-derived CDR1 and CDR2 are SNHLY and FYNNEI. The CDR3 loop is CASRVDSLTEAFF. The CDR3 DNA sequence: TGTGCCAGCAGGGTCGACAGTCTCACTGAAGCTTTCTTT.

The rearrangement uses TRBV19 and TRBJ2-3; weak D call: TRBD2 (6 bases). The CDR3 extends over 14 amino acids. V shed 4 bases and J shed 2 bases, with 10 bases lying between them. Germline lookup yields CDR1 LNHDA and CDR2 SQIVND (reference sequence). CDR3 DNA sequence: TGTGCCAGTAGTAGAAGGACTATCACAGATACGCAGTATTTT. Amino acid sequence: CASSRRTITDTQYF.

The CDR3 DNA reads as TGTGCCAGCAGGACGGCACTAGCGGTAAACAATGAGCAGTTCTTC. Protein product: CASRTALAVNNEQFF. V gene TRBV6-5 combines with J gene TRBJ2-1, with 8 bases identical to TRBD2. Germline CDR1 reads MNHEY; CDR2 reads SVGAGI. V shed 6 bases, J shed 5 bases, and the junction held 9 bases outside the gene matches. The CDR3 is 15 amino acids.